This TCR beta chain stems from a study of human T cells and chemical hapten exposure. Using its own MiXCR run on the RACE reads, TCRdb lists one record per CDR3 protein. The table shows under 200,000 distinct CDR3 sequences, with about a quarter occurring only once. Documented time point: patch test 3, about 24 weeks after DPC sensitization. This sample's treatment: therapeutic diphenylcyclopropenone sensitization with weekly scalp DPC. This CDR3 has 14 residues. Germline assignment: CDR1 SGHRS and CDR2 YFSETQ. The germline V and J ends were trimmed by 0 bases and 4 bases, with 10 bases remaining between them.

The chain carries TRBV5-1 and TRBJ2-5, with D perhaps matching TRBD2 (6 bases). The TCR originated in a woman aged 18-29 years with alopecia areata. Some clones in this sample may be carry-over from other donors' samples. The input for sequencing was whole blood, taken in connection with sensitization to the hapten diphenylcyclopropenone (DPC). CDR3 nucleotides: TGCGCCAGCAGCTTGGAGCCTAGCGCAGAGACCCAGTACTTC. Its protein product is CASSLEPSAETQYF.